The next 7 T cell receptor beta chains were all read from a single sample in a study of blood T cells in healthy people across ages. Combining a sample-barcoded 5' primer with a J-beta primer mix, a second PCR ran for about 6 to 12 cycles. A single record per CDR3 protein comes from TCRdb applying MiXCR to the 5' RACE reads. This table holds about 930,000 distinct CDR3 sequences, 29% found once. This sample also appeared in a second study, on T cells of mothers and their children.

The sequenced sample consisted of blood. The receptors here all came from a woman aged 35 to 49 in good health.

V is TRBV7-9 and J is TRBJ1-3; a weak D match, TRBD1 (5 bases). The germline V gene encodes CDR1 SEHNR and CDR2 FQNEAQ (reference sequence). Trimming removed 4 bases from V and 0 bases from J, with 22 bases in between. This CDR3 region has 19 residues. CDR3 sequence (DNA): TGTGCCAGCAGCTCCCAACATGGGGCGGCGATGAGCTCTGGAAACACCATATATTTT. Residues: CASSSQHGAAMSSGNTIYF. Full variable domain (rest looked up from reference TRBV7-9 and TRBJ1-3): DTGVSQNPRHKITKRGQNVTFRCDPISEHNRLYWYRQTLGQGPEFLTYFQNEAQLEKSRLLSDRFSAERPKGSFSTLEIQRTEQGDSAMYLCASSSQHGAAMSSGNTIYFGEGSWLTVV.

The table lists this clonotype with many counts. The chain combines TRBV12-3 or TRBV12-4 with TRBJ1-2; no reliable D call. With 4 bases removed from V and 2 bases from J, the gap between germline ends came to 14 bases. This CDR3 contains 15 residues. CDR3 DNA: TGTGCCAGCAGTTCCCAACCGACCCGAAACTATGGCTACACCTTC. Translating gives CASSSQPTRNYGYTF.

V is TRBV15 and J is TRBJ1-1; D remains ambiguous. CDR1 is LNHNV, CDR2 YYDKDF, per germline (reference sequence). V was clipped by 0 bases and J by 3 bases, with 11 bases between them. CDR3 length: 15 residues. CDR3 nucleotides: TGTGCCACCAGCAGAGATGGACGGCCAGACACTGAAGCTTTCTTT. Residues: CATSRDGRPDTEAFF.

Comment on this clonotype: This may be a read error: a much more frequent sequence differs by one nucleotide. The rearrangement joins TRBV20-1 to TRBJ2-7; perhaps TRBD2 as D (5 bases). The ends were cut back, 6 bases at V and 5 bases at J, with 17 bases in the middle. CDR1 and CDR2 from the germline V gene are DFQATT and SNEGSKA (reference sequence). The CDR3 sequence is 13 residues long. The CDR3 here is CSAPGTEGHEQYF. The CDR3, as DNA: TGCAGTGCACCAGGCACAGAGGGCCACGAGCAGTACTTC.

The CDR3, as DNA: TGTGCCAGCAGCCAAGGAGAAGGAGCAAGGGGCGGCTACACCTTC. Translation gives CASSQGEGARGGYTF. This sequence joins TRBV3-1 and TRBJ1-2, with D possibly TRBD1 on 5 matching bases. CDR1 is LGHDT and CDR2 is YNNKEL in the germline V gene (reference sequence). This CDR3 is 15 amino acids long. V dropped 1 base and J dropped 8 bases, with 17 bases sitting between them.

Remarks on this clonotype: A read error may account for a junction end that differs from germline. The V and J genes are TRBV18 and TRBJ1-6; D call uncertain. CDR1 KGHSH and CDR2 LQKENI come from the germline V gene. This CDR3 is 13 amino acids long. This CDR3 reads CASSPQKASPPHF. The CDR3, as DNA: TGTGCCAGCTCACCACAGAAGGCTTCACCCCCCCACTTT. Full variable domain (remainder filled in from reference TRBV18 and TRBJ1-6): NAGVMQNPRHLVRRRGQEARLRCSPMKGHSHVYWYRQLPEEGLKFMVYLQKENIIDESGMPKERFSAEFPKEGPSILRIQQVVRGDSAAYFCASSPQKASPPHFGNGTRLTVT.

This clonotype was seen a handful of times. The J gene is TRBJ2-2, the V gene TRBV20-1, with TRBD1 identical over 11 bases. This CDR3 comprises 19 residues. In germline, CDR1 is DFQATT, CDR2 SNEGSKA (reference sequence). Unmatched junction bases numbered 13, after V lost 1 base and J lost 3 bases. The CDR3 region is CSARGKDRGQNLDTGELFF. The CDR3 DNA is TGCAGTGCTAGAGGGAAGGACAGGGGGCAAAACCTCGACACCGGGGAGCTGTTTTTT.